The 10 T cell receptor beta chains listed next were all sequenced from one sample in a study of blood T cells in healthy people across ages. Primers used in a second PCR of about 7 to 12 cycles were a sample-barcoded 5' primer and a J-beta primer mix. TCRdb processed the 5' RACE reads anew with MiXCR; each CDR3 protein has one entry. The repertoire holds more than 500,000 distinct CDR3 sequences, with roughly a quarter as singletons. This sample was shared with a second study, whose subject was T cells of mothers and their children.

Material: blood. The receptors shown here come from a boy aged 2 to 10 in good health.

This clonotype was seen a few times. The DNA of the CDR3 is TGTGCCAGCAGCTCGCCGCCAGCGGGGCAAGAGACCCAGTACTTC. This encodes CASSSPPAGQETQYF. This rearrangement joins TRBV3-1 to TRBJ2-5; 7 positions agree with TRBD2. The CDR3 sequence is 15 residues long. Germline V CDR1 and CDR2: LGHDT, YNNKEL (reference sequence). V shed 5 bases and J 2 bases; nucleotides not matched to a gene: 8.

The V gene is TRBV5-1, the J gene TRBJ2-7; D possibly corresponds to TRBD2 (6 bases). The V gene lost 0 bases and the J gene lost 1 base, with 14 bases spanning the gap. CDR1 SGHRS and CDR2 YFSETQ come from the germline V gene. The length of the CDR3 is 16 residues. The CDR3 region has the DNA TGCGCCAGCAGCTTGGCCCTGGGACTCGCATCCTACGAGCAGTACTTC. Its translation is CASSLALGLASYEQYF.

V and J are TRBV20-1 and TRBJ2-7, with 10 bases matching TRBD1. V was pared by 1 base and J by 2 bases, with 2 bases of the junction left unmatched. Germline V gene sequence: CDR1 DFQATT, CDR2 SNEGSKA (reference sequence). This CDR3 is 14 amino acids long. The CDR3 bases are TGCAGTGCTAGAGCTGGGACAGGGGCCTACGAGCAGTACTTC. Translated: CSARAGTGAYEQYF.

This chain uses TRBV6-6 with TRBJ2-1, with D tentatively TRBD2 (5 bases). The CDR3 has 16 amino acids. Germline values: CDR1 MNHNY, CDR2 SVGAGI (reference sequence). Trimming shortened V by 5 bases and J by 1 base, and 15 bases separated the two germline ends. The CDR3 sequence: CASSQRAGESYNEQFF. In nucleotides, the CDR3 is TGTGCCAGCAGTCAAAGGGCCGGGGAATCCTACAATGAGCAGTTCTTC.

This clonotype was counted a few times. A much larger clone lies a single base off, so this may be a read error. The chain is built from TRBV5-1 and TRBJ2-5, with a possible D match to TRBD1 (5 bases). Germline V gene data show CDR1 as SGHRS and CDR2 as YFSETQ. The CDR3 extends over 14 amino acids. The chain's CDR3 is CASSLALGQETRYF. DNA of the CDR3: TGCGCCAGCAGCTTGGCCCTGGGGCAAGAGACCCGGTACTTC.

Only a few counts were recorded for this clonotype. The V gene is TRBV7-2, the J gene TRBJ2-5, with no clear D. V was shortened by 1 base and J by 5 bases, with 8 bases between the two germline ends. The germline V gene encodes CDR1 SGHTA and CDR2 FQGNSA. This CDR3 contains 13 residues. CDR3 DNA sequence: TGTGCCAGCAGCTTAGAAATGCAGGAGACCCAGTACTTC. It yields the protein CASSLEMQETQYF.

This rearrangement joins TRBV4-1 to TRBJ2-7; tentatively, D is TRBD2 (5 bases). The CDR3 covers 17 residues. Per the germline V gene, CDR1 is MGHRA and CDR2 is YSYEKL. V gave up 0 bases and J gave up 3 bases, with 18 bases separating them. The CDR3 spells CASSQELAAGPNYEQYF. The CDR3 DNA reads TGCGCCAGCAGCCAAGAACTGGCCGCGGGTCCGAACTACGAGCAGTACTTC.

The V call is TRBV7-8, the J call TRBJ2-3; D remains ambiguous. Germline CDR1 SGHVS, CDR2 FQNEAQ. V lost 0 bases to trimming and J lost 3 bases, with 10 bases between them. The CDR3 is 15 residues long. In nucleotides, the CDR3 is TGTGCCAGCAGCTTAGCCCAGGTTGGAACAGATACGCAGTATTTT. This sequence encodes CASSLAQVGTDTQYF.

The chain combines TRBV20-1 with TRBJ2-3; the D gene is possibly TRBD2 (6 bases). V was shortened by 8 bases and J by 2 bases, with 14 bases between the two germline ends. There are 13 residues in the CDR3. From germline, CDR1 is DFQATT and CDR2 SNEGSKA (reference sequence). CDR3 DNA: TGCAGTTTCATAGCGGAGCCCACAGATACGCAGTATTTT. Encoded protein: CSFIAEPTDTQYF.

Only a few counts were recorded for this clonotype. This chain connects TRBV5-6 to TRBJ2-7, with unresolved D. Looked up from germline, CDR1 is SGHDT and CDR2 is YYEEEE. There are 15 residues in the CDR3. The V and J ends lost 2 bases and 1 base respectively, with 13 bases between them. CDR3 sequence (DNA): TGTGCCAGCAGCTTCTACATGAGACATTCCTACGAGCAGTACTTC. Translated, it gives CASSFYMRHSYEQYF.